This T cell receptor (beta chain) is drawn from a study of blood T cell repertoires in COVID-19. At the level of the study: Acute and convalescent COVID-19 samples came from the United States, Italy and Spain. T cells, B-cell-depleted T cells, or PBMCs provided the cDNA or gDNA that served as material.

This CDR3 is built from 14 residues. Trimming stripped 6 bases from V and 1 base from J, with 12 bases between. Germline CDR1 MNHEY, CDR2 SVGAGI. Per the original data handling: Amplifying reference gene primers gave estimates of nucleated cell counts. TCRdb's table, derived via immunoSEQ multiplex PCR, lists solely in-frame clones and lacks some. The V and J calls and clone size were taken over from that table, and D and trimming were inferred from the DNA. Among about 490,000 clones listed, roughly 88% were seen once. Sequenced input: peripheral blood. This receptor was obtained from a human donor in a cohort sampled during active COVID-19. The gene calls are TRBV6-5 and TRBJ1-1, with D hard to call. The CDR3 reads CASRGFRGNTEAFF. CDR3 bases: TGTGCCAGCAGAGGCTTTAGAGGGAACACTGAAGCTTTCTTT.